These 29 T cell receptor beta chains were sequenced from one sample in a study of siplizumab effects on memory and regulatory T cells. Clones were read by immunoSEQ multiplex PCR, and TCRdb kept only the in-frame ones, dropping some. The sample contains about 50,000 clones, 95% to 98% of which appear only once. The sample comprised naive CD8+ T cells sorted from blood. Receptors were obtained from a human donor in good health.

This clone appeared once. The chain employs TRBV19 and TRBJ1-2, with D possibly TRBD1 on 6 matching bases. This CDR3 is 12 amino acids long. Germline assignment: CDR1 LNHDA and CDR2 SQIVND (reference sequence). The V end lost 6 bases, the J end lost 5 bases, and 10 bases lay between the germline ends. CDR3 in DNA: TGTGCCAGTAGGACAACAGGGTATGGCTACACCTTC. Its translation: CASRTTGYGYTF.

This clone was seen just once. This chain connects TRBV7-3 to TRBJ1-6; maybe TRBD1 (6 bases). CDR1 SGHTA and CDR2 FQGTGA come from the germline V gene. V lost 3 bases to trimming and J lost 7 bases, with 10 bases between them. The CDR3 is made up of 14 amino acids. For the CDR3, the DNA is TGTGCCAGCAGCTTGGACAGTCTGAATTCACCCCTCCACTTT. This encodes CASSLDSLNSPLHF.

The sample holds one count of this clone. The chain recombines TRBV6-5 with TRBJ2-7; 8 bases line up with TRBD2. The V and J ends lost 7 bases and 0 bases, in that order; junction bases with no gene match: 8. CDR1 is MNHEY, CDR2 SVGAGI, per germline. The CDR3 has 15 amino acids. Here the CDR3 DNA reads TGTGCCAGCACCTATTTCAGCGGGAGCTCCTACGAGCAGTACTTC. Translated, it gives CASTYFSGSSYEQYF.

This clone was detected once. CDR3 residues: CASSESPFTGSNQPQHF. CDR3 nucleotides: TGTGCCAGCAGTGAATCTCCATTTACGGGTAGCAATCAGCCCCAGCATTTT. The chain employs TRBV2 and TRBJ1-5; the D is unclear. Between the trimmed V and J ends, which lost 2 bases and 0 bases, there was a span of 14 bases. This CDR3 is 17 amino acids long. The V gene's germline CDR1 is SNHLY and CDR2 FYNNEI.

The chain joins TRBV4-3 to TRBJ1-4, with a weak D call TRBD1 (5 bases). CDR3 length equals 15 residues. Deletions cut 1 base from V and 4 bases from J, with 10 bases between. CDR1 and CDR2 from the germline V gene are LGHNA and YSLEER. CDR3 region: CASSQGTGRNEKLFF. The CDR3 DNA sequence: TGCGCCAGCAGCCAAGGAACAGGTCGTAATGAAAAACTGTTTTTT.

The chain links TRBV5-8 to TRBJ2-1; maybe TRBD1 (6 bases). The CDR3 contains 14 residues. The germline gives CDR1 SGHTS, CDR2 YDEGEE. Deletions cut 3 bases from V and 6 bases from J, with 13 bases between. The CDR3 loop reads CASSYRDTLNEQFF. CDR3 coding DNA: TGTGCCAGCAGCTACCGGGACACACTCAATGAGCAGTTCTTC.

The J gene is TRBJ2-7, the V gene TRBV30; 7 bases line up with TRBD1. The V gene end was trimmed by 0 bases and the J gene end by 3 bases; junction bases not matched to a gene: 2. Germline V gene sequence: CDR1 GTSNPN, CDR2 SVGIG (reference sequence). This CDR3 has 13 amino acids. The CDR3 region has the DNA TGTGCCTGGAGTGTAGGGACAGACTACGAGCAGTACTTC. This sequence encodes CAWSVGTDYEQYF.

V gene TRBV30 combines with J gene TRBJ1-1; TRBD1 is a possible D gene (6 bases). CDR3 size: 12 residues. In germline, CDR1 is GTSNPN, CDR2 SVGIG (reference sequence). Trimming cost V 3 bases and J 6 bases, with 11 bases left between them. CDR3 loop: CAWRPEGAEAFF. The DNA of the CDR3 is TGTGCCTGGAGGCCAGAGGGGGCTGAAGCTTTCTTT.

The chain has TRBV9 and TRBJ2-1, with 7 bases that match TRBD2. With V trimmed by 3 bases and J by 12 bases, 12 bases remained unmatched. Germline V CDR1 and CDR2: SGDLS, YYNGEE. The CDR3 totals 14 residues. CDR3 sequence: CASSDPTSPLGQFF. In DNA form, the CDR3 reads TGTGCCAGCAGCGATCCGACTAGCCCCTTAGGGCAGTTCTTC.

The genes are TRBV7-9 and TRBJ1-2; possibly TRBD1 for D (5 bases). The germline V gene has CDR1 SEHNR and CDR2 FQNEAQ (reference sequence). CDR3 length: 15 residues. Between the trimmed V and J ends, which lost 2 bases and 4 bases, there was a span of 14 bases. CDR3 protein: CASSLIQGRGYGYTF. DNA for the CDR3: TGTGCCAGCAGCTTAATACAAGGAAGGGGCTATGGCTACACCTTC.

This chain links TRBV11-1 with TRBJ2-1; TRBD2 aligns across 9 bases. The CDR3 spans 15 residues. The V gene end was trimmed by 1 base and the J gene end by 10 bases; junction bases not matched to a gene: 8. The germline V gene encodes CDR1 SGHAT and CDR2 FQDESV (reference sequence). This CDR3 reads CASSLGPSGKREQFF. The CDR3 coding sequence is TGTGCCAGCAGCTTAGGGCCTAGCGGGAAGCGAGAGCAGTTCTTC.

The genes are TRBV27 and TRBJ2-7; D is unresolved. The germline gives CDR1 MNHEY, CDR2 SMNVEV (reference sequence). This CDR3 contains 13 residues. V was cut by 6 bases and J by 2 bases, with 11 bases left in between. The CDR3 is CASSLTEAYEQYF. The DNA of the CDR3 is TGTGCCAGCAGCCTTACCGAAGCCTACGAGCAGTACTTC.

Remarks on this clone: An end of the junction differs from the germline gene, which may be a read error. The CDR3 sequence: CASSSLAGVAGELFF. The CDR3 DNA reads as TGTGCTAGCAGCTCCCTTGCGGGAGTGGCCGGGGAGCTGTTTTTT. V usage is TRBV7-7 and J usage is TRBJ2-2, with 7 nucleotides matching TRBD2. CDR3 length: 15 amino acids. Looked up from germline, CDR1 is SSHAT and CDR2 is FNYEAQ (reference sequence).

This sequence joins TRBV4-3 and TRBJ2-7, with D uncertain. The germline gives CDR1 LGHNA, CDR2 YSLEER. This CDR3 is built from 14 residues. The V and J ends lost 4 bases and 0 bases respectively, with 10 bases between them. DNA for the CDR3: TGCGCCAGCAGCCCCTCTACCAGCTCCTACGAGCAGTACTTC. Its translation: CASSPSTSSYEQYF.

V is TRBV28 and J is TRBJ2-1, with D hard to call. Germline CDR1 reads MDHEN; CDR2 reads SYDVKM. The CDR3 loop spans 17 amino acids. V was trimmed by 8 bases and J by 0 bases, leaving 20 bases between them. The CDR3 sequence: CASYPGSGLRSYNEQFF. The CDR3, as DNA: TGTGCCAGCTACCCGGGCTCCGGCCTTCGCTCCTACAATGAGCAGTTCTTC.

The chain joins TRBV6-6 to TRBJ2-7, with D unresolved. This CDR3 contains 12 residues. Trimming left V 8 bases short and J 2 bases short, with 10 bases between. In germline, CDR1 is MNHNY, CDR2 SVGAGI (reference sequence). The CDR3 sequence is CASGTATYEQYF. CDR3 nucleotides: TGTGCCAGCGGAACAGCGACCTACGAGCAGTACTTC.

The gene calls are TRBV5-8 and TRBJ2-5; D not resolved. V was shortened by 4 bases and J by 2 bases, with 12 bases between the two germline ends. The germline V gene has CDR1 SGHTS and CDR2 YDEGEE. The CDR3 is made up of 14 amino acids. The DNA for the CDR3 is TGTGCCAGCAGCGTGGACGGAGATCAAGAGACCCAGTACTTC. It yields the protein CASSVDGDQETQYF.

This clone showed up just once. The chain uses TRBV5-8 and TRBJ2-7, with 7 bases identical to TRBD1. The germline V gene encodes CDR1 SGHTS and CDR2 YDEGEE. The CDR3 is made up of 14 amino acids. J lost 1 base, V lost 7 bases, and 8 bases had no gene match. CDR3 nucleotides: TGTGCCAGCTACCCACCGGGACAGTCCTACGAGCAGTACTTC. Translated, it gives CASYPPGQSYEQYF.

V and J are TRBV15 and TRBJ2-6, with D possibly matching TRBD1 (5 bases). CDR1 and CDR2 from the germline V gene are LNHNV and YYDKDF (reference sequence). This CDR3 contains 15 residues. Trimming shortened V by 5 bases and J by 0 bases, and 8 bases separated the two germline ends. CDR3 region: CATSLGVSGANVLTF. CDR3 bases: TGTGCCACCAGCCTAGGGGTCTCTGGGGCCAACGTCCTGACTTTC.

This clone was counted once. V usage is TRBV6-1 and J usage is TRBJ2-7; D might be TRBD1 (6 bases). CDR3 length: 15 amino acids. Germline assignment: CDR1 MNHNS and CDR2 SASEGT. Trimming pared 7 bases from V and 5 bases from J, leaving 21 bases between. The chain's CDR3 is CASNYREQGTHEQYF. CDR3 in DNA: TGTGCCAGCAACTACCGTGAACAGGGCACCCACGAGCAGTACTTC.

This sequence joins TRBV9 and TRBJ1-1; D call uncertain. The germline V gene encodes CDR1 SGDLS and CDR2 YYNGEE. V shed 1 base and J shed 3 bases, with 7 bases lying between them. The CDR3 is made up of 13 amino acids. The CDR3 DNA reads as TGTGCCAGCAGCGTATCCGGGGACACTGAAGCTTTCTTT. Amino acid sequence: CASSVSGDTEAFF.

Here the CDR3 reads CASGASGSLQETQYF. CDR3 DNA: TGTGCCAGCGGGGCCAGCGGGAGTCTCCAAGAGACCCAGTACTTC. This chain links TRBV6-5 with TRBJ2-5, with 8 bases aligning to TRBD2. Germline CDR1 MNHEY, CDR2 SVGAGI. The length of the CDR3 is 15 residues. After removal of 8 bases from V and 1 base from J, the junction contained 9 bases not matched to a gene.

The chain carries TRBV5-1 and TRBJ1-1; TRBD1 matches at 9 bases. Unmatched junction bases numbered 18, after V lost 7 bases and J lost 5 bases. Germline CDR1 SGHRS, CDR2 YFSETQ. CDR3 length equals 17 residues. The CDR3 here is CASRTYARDREDTEAFF. In nucleotides, the CDR3 is TGCGCCAGCCGTACCTACGCCAGGGACAGGGAAGATACTGAAGCTTTCTTT.

The rearrangement uses TRBV10-2 and TRBJ2-7; 9 bases fit TRBD2. V shed 7 bases, J shed 4 bases, and the junction held 5 bases outside the gene matches. The CDR3 runs 13 residues. CDR1 is WSHSY, CDR2 SAAADI, per germline. The CDR3 DNA follows: TGCGCCAGCAAGCGGGAGGAGCAATACGAGCAGTACTTC. Amino acid sequence: CASKREEQYEQYF.

This chain joins TRBV13 and TRBJ2-5; possibly TRBD1 or TRBD2 for D (5 bases each). Trimming took 4 bases from V and 3 from J, leaving 18 bases between them. The CDR3 is made up of 16 amino acids. Germline V gives CDR1 PRHDT, CDR2 FYEKMQ (reference sequence). For the CDR3, the DNA is TGTGCCAGCAGCTCGATTTCGATGGGACGGAAAGAGACCCAGTACTTC. The encoded protein is CASSSISMGRKETQYF. Using reference TRBV13 and TRBJ2-5 for the parts outside the CDR3, the full variable domain is AAGVIQSPRHLIKEKRETATLKCYPIPRHDTVYWYQQGPGQDPQFLISFYEKMQSDKGSIPDRFSAQQFSDYHSELNMSSLELGDSALYFCASSSISMGRKETQYFGPGTRLLVL.

This clone was seen a single time. J is TRBJ2-5 and V is TRBV7-9; D gene uncertain. V was clipped by 4 bases and J by 1 base, with 4 bases between them. The CDR3 contains 12 residues. CDR1 is SEHNR and CDR2 is FQNEAQ in the germline V gene (reference sequence). The CDR3 here is CASSSLQETQYF. CDR3 DNA sequence: TGTGCCAGCAGCTCCCTCCAAGAGACCCAGTACTTC.

The chain is built from TRBV9 and TRBJ1-3, with D tentatively TRBD1 (6 bases). Germline V gene lookup returns CDR1 SGDLS and CDR2 YYNGEE. The CDR3 sequence is 16 residues long. Trimming took 3 bases from V and 2 from J, leaving 15 bases between them. The CDR3 spells CASSDQEAGAGNTIYF. CDR3 bases: TGTGCCAGCAGCGACCAAGAGGCAGGGGCTGGAAACACCATATATTTT. The whole variable domain, filled in from reference TRBV9 and TRBJ1-3, reads DSGVTQTPKHLITATGQRVTLRCSPRSGDLSVYWYQQSLDQGLQFLIQYYNGEERAKGNILERFSAQQFPDLHSELNLSSLELGDSALYFCASSDQEAGAGNTIYFGEGSWLTVV.

The chain combines TRBV29-1 with TRBJ2-7; D is possibly TRBD1 (5 bases). CDR1 and CDR2 (germline): SQVTM, ANQGSEA. This CDR3 is built from 12 residues. Trimming stripped 2 bases from V and 3 bases from J, with 8 bases between. The CDR3 sequence is CSVEQGDYEQYF. CDR3 DNA sequence: TGCAGCGTTGAACAGGGTGACTACGAGCAGTACTTC.

V is TRBV4-3 and J is TRBJ2-3, with D possibly matching TRBD2 (5 bases). Per germline, CDR1 LGHNA and CDR2 YSLEER. V was cut by 4 bases and J by 2 bases, with 13 bases left in between. This CDR3 has 15 residues. The CDR3 coding sequence is TGCGCCAGCAGCCCGGGGAGTAGAGTCACAGATACGCAGTATTTT. This translates into CASSPGSRVTDTQYF.